Following are 22 T cell receptor beta chains from one sample sequenced in a study of brain T cells in children with intractable seizures. Stated time point: blood from clinic visit 5 months post-surgery; TSC patient then seizure free. Profiled with immunoSEQ multiplex PCR; TCRdb holds only in-frame clones, not every one. The table lists 340,000 or so clones, 93% of them singletons. This material consisted of peripheral blood, taken more than 4 months after surgery. Receptors were obtained from a boy younger than two with tuberous sclerosis and intractable seizures.

The chain links TRBV7-8 to TRBJ2-2, with 9 positions matching TRBD1. With V trimmed by 5 bases and J by 5 bases, 3 bases remained unmatched. The CDR3 sequence is 14 residues long. Germline CDR1 reads SGHVS; CDR2 reads FQNEAQ. Here the CDR3 reads CASSRQGVTGELFF. As DNA, the CDR3 is TGTGCCAGCAGCCGACAGGGGGTGACCGGGGAGCTGTTTTTT.

In this sample, this clone turned up once. This rearrangement joins TRBV5-5 to TRBJ1-5, with TRBD1 identical over 9 bases. The CDR3 consists of 14 residues. Per germline, CDR1 SGHKS and CDR2 YYEKEE (reference sequence). V gave up 0 bases and J gave up 6 bases; unmatched junction bases: 1. CDR3 sequence reads: CASSLGQGGQPQHF. The CDR3 DNA is TGTGCCAGCAGCTTGGGACAGGGGGGTCAGCCCCAGCATTTT.

CDR3 loop: CASSFEGIDYGYTF. The CDR3 DNA reads TGCGCCAGCAGCTTCGAGGGGATCGACTATGGCTACACCTTC. The J gene is TRBJ1-2, the V gene TRBV5-1; D may be TRBD1 (5 bases). The CDR3 length is 14 residues. The V and J ends lost 2 bases and 3 bases respectively, with 11 bases between them. Per the germline V gene, CDR1 is SGHRS and CDR2 is YFSETQ. Filled out from reference TRBV5-1 and TRBJ1-2, the complete variable domain reads KAGVTQTPRYLIKTRGQQVTLSCSPISGHRSVSWYQQTPGQGLQFLFEYFSETQRNKGNFPGRFSGRQFSNSRSEMNVSTLELGDSALYLCASSFEGIDYGYTFGSGTRLTVV.

The chain links TRBV24-1 to TRBJ2-7, with TRBD1 identical over 9 bases. Germline V gene data show CDR1 as KGHDR and CDR2 as SFDVKD. The CDR3 has 17 residues. Trimming took 7 bases from V and 3 from J; bases not matched to a gene: 15. The CDR3 sequence is CATSTGTGLVWGYEQYF. The CDR3 DNA sequence: TGTGCCACCAGCACCGGGACAGGGTTGGTGTGGGGCTACGAGCAGTACTTC.

The chain carries TRBV5-8 and TRBJ2-7, with D possibly being TRBD1 or TRBD2 (6 bases each). Germline V gene lookup returns CDR1 SGHTS and CDR2 YDEGEE. The CDR3 consists of 16 residues. The V gene lost 4 bases and the J gene lost 2 bases, with 19 bases spanning the gap. The CDR3 DNA follows: TGTGCCAGCAGCCCCCAAGGGGGGACACCGGCCTACGAGCAGTACTTC. Translating it yields CASSPQGGTPAYEQYF.

This chain connects TRBV6-1 to TRBJ1-1, with 7 bases matching TRBD1. CDR3 length: 16 amino acids. In germline, CDR1 is MNHNS, CDR2 SASEGT. The ends lost 4 bases at V and 2 bases at J; junction bases unmatched: 10. The CDR3 region is CASSAYRGNFNTEAFF. CDR3 bases: TGTGCCAGCAGTGCCTACAGGGGAAACTTCAACACTGAAGCTTTCTTT.

J is TRBJ1-2 and V is TRBV5-4; D may be TRBD1 (5 bases). The V end was cut by 2 bases, the J end by 4 bases, with 12 bases between. Germline lookup yields CDR1 SGHNT and CDR2 YYREEE (reference sequence). This CDR3 is built from 14 residues. CDR3 protein: CASSFVGGGYGYTF. The CDR3, as DNA: TGTGCCAGCAGCTTTGTCGGGGGGGGCTATGGCTACACCTTC.

The chain has TRBV20-1 and TRBJ1-2; tentatively, D is TRBD1 (6 bases). Germline V CDR1 and CDR2: DFQATT, SNEGSKA (reference sequence). With 6 bases removed from V and 5 bases from J, the gap between germline ends came to 10 bases. CDR3 length equals 11 residues. The CDR3 bases are TGCAGTGCGAAGGGGGGGTATGGCTACACCTTC. Residues: CSAKGGYGYTF.

The chain couples TRBV3-1 (or the pseudogene TRBV3-2) to TRBJ2-2; D possibly uses TRBD1 or TRBD2 (5 bases each). The CDR3 is made up of 20 amino acids. Germline values: CDR1 LGHDT, CDR2 YNNKEL (reference sequence). The ends were cut back, 0 bases at V and 7 bases at J, with 27 bases in the middle. CDR3 amino acids: CASSQDHSFIRGAYIGELFF. CDR3 coding DNA: TGTGCCAGCAGCCAAGACCACAGTTTCATCCGGGGCGCTTATATCGGGGAGCTGTTTTTT.

The rearrangement uses TRBV6-1 and TRBJ1-3; a possible D gene is TRBD1 (6 bases). The CDR3 totals 18 residues. Germline CDR1 MNHNS, CDR2 SASEGT. The V and J ends lost 6 bases and 0 bases respectively, with 21 bases between them. The CDR3 coding sequence is TGTGCCAGCAGCGAAACATCAGGGGACCTGAGCTCTGGAAACACCATATATTTT. Translating it yields CASSETSGDLSSGNTIYF.

A single count supports this clone. The J gene is TRBJ1-2, the V gene TRBV6-5; no clear D gene. The germline V gene has CDR1 MNHEY and CDR2 SVGAGI. Between the trimmed V and J ends, which lost 2 bases and 4 bases, there was a span of 8 bases. This CDR3 has 13 residues. The CDR3 spells CASSYGLIYGYTF. Written as DNA, the CDR3 is TGTGCCAGCAGTTACGGCCTGATCTATGGCTACACCTTC.

Here the CDR3 DNA reads TGTGCCAGCAGCCCGGGACAGATGAACACTGAAGCTTTCTTT. Residues: CASSPGQMNTEAFF. The rearrangement links TRBV4-2 to TRBJ1-1, with 7 bases aligning to TRBD1. Germline CDR1 and CDR2: LGHNA and YNFKEQ. The CDR3 loop spans 14 amino acids. Trimming cost V 4 bases and J 0 bases; bases outside gene matches: 2.

As concerns this clone: One end of the junction does not line up with germline, which may come from a read error. The V call is TRBV7-7, the J call TRBJ2-1; 8 nucleotides line up with TRBD1. Germline CDR1 SSHAT, CDR2 FNYEAQ (reference sequence). There are 15 residues in the CDR3. CDR3 DNA sequence: TGTGCTAGCAGCTTGGACAGGGTGGGATCCAATGAGCAGTTCTTC. It codes for CASSLDRVGSNEQFF.

Concerning this clone itself: The same CDR3 arises from other DNA sequences in this sample as well. V usage is TRBV15 and J usage is TRBJ2-5, with D unresolved. Trimming cost V 0 bases and J 0 bases, with 2 bases left between them. Germline values: CDR1 LNHNV, CDR2 YYDKDF (reference sequence). The length of the CDR3 is 13 residues. CDR3 sequence reads: CATSRDYQETQYF. CDR3 nucleotides: TGTGCCACCAGCAGAGATTACCAAGAGACCCAGTACTTC.

A single count supports this clone. The chain uses TRBV4-1 and TRBJ2-3; TRBD2 is a possible D gene (6 bases). Trimming removed 4 bases from V and 0 bases from J, with 14 bases in between. This CDR3 has 16 amino acids. Germline CDR1 is MGHRA and CDR2 is YSYEKL. The CDR3 DNA sequence: TGCGCCAGCAGCCCCCGGGACTCAACTAGCACAGATACGCAGTATTTT. Translated: CASSPRDSTSTDTQYF.

CDR3 sequence (DNA): TGTGCCGGGCGACACTCCGCCCCTGAAGCTTTCTTT. Encoded protein: CAGRHSAPEAFF. The rearrangement uses TRBV2 and TRBJ1-1; no clear D gene. Germline CDR1 reads SNHLY; CDR2 reads FYNNEI. Trimming cost V 11 bases and J 6 bases, with 16 bases left between them. This CDR3 has 12 residues.

The chain combines TRBV7-9 with TRBJ2-7; 10 bases align to TRBD1. The germline V gene has CDR1 SEHNR and CDR2 FQNEAQ (reference sequence). This CDR3 is built from 13 residues. The V segment lost 10 bases and the J segment 4 bases; nucleotides outside the gene matches: 7. The CDR3 sequence: CATNRDRGYEQYF. Here the CDR3 DNA reads TGTGCCACTAATAGGGACAGGGGTTACGAGCAGTACTTC.

This clone was seen just once. V usage is TRBV5-1 and J usage is TRBJ1-6, with TRBD1 matching over 12 bases. V gave up 4 bases and J gave up 9 bases; unmatched junction bases: 2. Looked up from germline, CDR1 is SGHRS and CDR2 is YFSETQ. The CDR3 spans 14 residues. The CDR3, as DNA: TGCGCCAGCAGCACGGGACAGGGGGCTTCACCCCTCCACTTT. Amino acid sequence: CASSTGQGASPLHF. The variable domain in full, completed from reference TRBV5-1 and TRBJ1-6, reads KAGVTQTPRYLIKTRGQQVTLSCSPISGHRSVSWYQQTPGQGLQFLFEYFSETQRNKGNFPGRFSGRQFSNSRSEMNVSTLELGDSALYLCASSTGQGASPLHFGNGTRLTVT.

In its sample, this clone was seen once. V is TRBV7-6 and J is TRBJ1-1; no definite D call. V dropped 1 base and J dropped 11 bases, with 8 bases sitting between them. This CDR3 region has 11 residues. The germline gives CDR1 SGHVS, CDR2 FNYEAQ. Here the CDR3 reads CASSLGPGAFF. The CDR3 nucleotides read TGTGCCAGCAGCTTAGGCCCCGGGGCTTTCTTT.

The sample holds one count of this clone. V gene TRBV29-1 combines with J gene TRBJ2-3; 7 nucleotides match TRBD1. Unmatched junction bases numbered 7, after V lost 8 bases and J lost 5 bases. CDR1 and CDR2 (germline): SQVTM, ANQGSEA. The CDR3 sequence is 12 residues long. DNA of the CDR3: TGCAGCTCCGGACAGGTTGTAGATACGCAGTATTTT. This translates into CSSGQVVDTQYF.

The chain has TRBV30 and TRBJ2-7; D is unclear. Trimming stripped 1 base from V and 5 bases from J, with 9 bases between. The CDR3 covers 12 residues. Germline loops: CDR1 GTSNPN, CDR2 SVGIG (reference sequence). The CDR3 sequence: CAWSDQDDEQYF. In DNA, the CDR3 is TGTGCCTGGAGTGATCAGGACGACGAGCAGTACTTC.

The V gene is TRBV24-1, the J gene TRBJ1-1; no definite D call. Germline values: CDR1 KGHDR, CDR2 SFDVKD. The CDR3 runs to 17 residues. The germline V and J ends were trimmed by 0 bases and 1 base, with 14 bases remaining between them. The CDR3 sequence is CATSDLFFKHRNTEAFF. CDR3 bases: TGTGCCACCAGTGATTTGTTTTTCAAGCACAGGAACACTGAAGCTTTCTTT.